These 25 T cell receptor beta chains came from one sample sequenced in a study of technical replicates of blood from a few donors. Sequenced by immunoSEQ multiplex PCR; TCRdb stores in-frame clones only, minus some. The table records about 56,000 clones, 80% to 95% of them present only once. Sequencing input: PBMCs. The receptors were gathered from a human donor in good health. Some clones in this sample may be carry-over from other donors' samples.

The J gene is TRBJ2-7, the V gene TRBV5-6; 7 bases are a match to TRBD1. Trimming removed 4 bases from V and 6 bases from J; junction bases left unmatched: 4. The CDR3 sequence is 12 residues long. Germline V CDR1 and CDR2: SGHDT, YYEEEE. The CDR3 sequence is CASSLTGLEQYF. In nucleotides, the CDR3 is TGTGCCAGCAGCCTGACAGGGCTCGAGCAGTACTTC.

The chain links TRBV4-2 to TRBJ2-3; D might be TRBD2 (6 bases). The CDR3 totals 16 residues. CDR1 is LGHNA, CDR2 YNFKEQ, per germline. Trimming shortened V by 1 base and J by 0 bases, and 11 bases separated the two germline ends. DNA of the CDR3: TGTGCCAGCAGCCAAGGTGGACTAACGAGCACAGATACGCAGTATTTT. Translation: CASSQGGLTSTDTQYF.

The rearrangement joins TRBV4-3 to TRBJ1-1, with D hard to call. Germline V gene sequence: CDR1 LGHNA, CDR2 YSLEER. V gave up 0 bases and J gave up 1 base, with 9 bases separating them. This CDR3 has 15 residues. DNA of the CDR3: TGCGCCAGCAGCCAAGATAGCGTAGGGAACACTGAAGCTTTCTTT. It yields the protein CASSQDSVGNTEAFF.

The chain links TRBV5-1 to TRBJ2-2; 8 bases agree with TRBD2. The CDR3 contains 14 residues. The ends lost 5 bases at V and 8 bases at J; junction bases unmatched: 8. CDR1 and CDR2 from the germline V gene are SGHRS and YFSETQ. DNA of the CDR3: TGCGCCAGCAGGTATCTCAGCGGGAGTGGGGAGCTGTTTTTT. As protein: CASRYLSGSGELFF.

The chain has TRBV4-3 and TRBJ2-2, with 9 positions matching TRBD2. The CDR3 loop spans 16 amino acids. In germline, CDR1 is LGHNA, CDR2 YSLEER. The V gene end was trimmed by 4 bases and the J gene end by 6 bases; junction bases not matched to a gene: 9. In DNA, the CDR3 is TGCGCCAGCAGCCGCGTAGCGGGAGTCTCACCCGGGGAGCTGTTTTTT. It translates to CASSRVAGVSPGELFF.

Here the CDR3 reads CASSEEQGVGGYTF. CDR3 in DNA: TGTGCCAGCAGTGAAGAGCAGGGGGTAGGTGGCTACACCTTC. V and J are TRBV2 and TRBJ1-2; 7 bases are a match to TRBD1. The CDR3 is 14 amino acids. Germline values: CDR1 SNHLY, CDR2 FYNNEI. With 1 base clipped from V and 7 bases from J, the junction kept 6 bases outside the gene matches. Combining the CDR3 with reference TRBV2 and TRBJ1-2 gives the whole variable domain EPEVTQTPSHQVTQMGQEVILRCVPISNHLYFYWYRQILGQKVEFLVSFYNNEISEKSEIFDDQFSVERPDGSNFTLKIRSTKLEDSAMYFCASSEEQGVGGYTFGSGTRLTVV.

The genes are TRBV29-1 and TRBJ2-2, with a possible D match to TRBD1 (6 bases). The CDR3 runs to 13 residues. Trimming cost V 8 bases and J 2 bases, with 12 bases left between them. CDR1 and CDR2 (germline): SQVTM, ANQGSEA. The CDR3 nucleotides read TGCAGCACCCGACAGGTTAACACCGGGGAGCTGTTTTTT. It yields the protein CSTRQVNTGELFF.

The chain has TRBV29-1 and TRBJ1-1, with 8 bases aligning to TRBD1. Trimming removed 4 bases from V and 0 bases from J; junction bases left unmatched: 10. The CDR3 sequence is 16 residues long. Germline V CDR1 and CDR2: SQVTM, ANQGSEA. The CDR3 reads CSVGIGPGGLNTEAFF. Written as DNA, the CDR3 is TGCAGCGTTGGGATCGGGCCAGGGGGCTTGAACACTGAAGCTTTCTTT.

This clone was detected only once. The chain links TRBV7-9 to TRBJ2-4; D perhaps matches TRBD1 (6 bases). The ends were cut back, 5 bases at V and 1 base at J, with 12 bases in the middle. The germline V gene encodes CDR1 SEHNR and CDR2 FQNEAQ (reference sequence). The CDR3 length is 15 residues. CDR3 nucleotide sequence: TGTGCCAGCAGCCCCACAGGGATCGCCAAAAACATTCAGTACTTC. This translates into CASSPTGIAKNIQYF.

The rearrangement uses TRBV5-6 and TRBJ2-5, with 7 positions matching TRBD2. The CDR3 is made up of 15 amino acids. Germline CDR1 SGHDT, CDR2 YYEEEE. Germline trimming cut 0 bases from V and 1 base from J; bases unmatched to any gene: 3. DNA of the CDR3: TGTGCCAGCAGCTTGGACTGGGAGGGCCAAGAGACCCAGTACTTC. Its protein product is CASSLDWEGQETQYF.

J is TRBJ2-1 and V is TRBV7-2; TRBD1 matches 10 bases. There are 16 residues in the CDR3. Germline V gene sequence: CDR1 SGHTA, CDR2 FQGNSA. Germline trimming cut 4 bases from V and 9 bases from J; bases unmatched to any gene: 12. CDR3 region: CASSSWRDRGGGEQFF. The CDR3 DNA is TGTGCCAGCAGCTCCTGGCGGGACAGGGGAGGAGGTGAGCAGTTCTTC.

The V call is TRBV4-1, the J call TRBJ2-5, with D possibly matching TRBD2 (7 bases). CDR3 length: 16 residues. The germline V gene has CDR1 MGHRA and CDR2 YSYEKL. V lost 3 bases, J lost 3 bases, and 17 bases lay in between. CDR3 in DNA: TGCGCCAGCAGCCAGCAAGAAGGGGGGGCCAAAGAGACCCAGTACTTC. Its translation: CASSQQEGGAKETQYF.

The chain uses TRBV4-3 and TRBJ2-5; D perhaps matches TRBD1 (6 bases). The V gene lost 0 bases and the J gene lost 5 bases, with 16 bases spanning the gap. The CDR3 consists of 16 residues. The germline CDR1 and CDR2 sequences are LGHNA and YSLEER. The CDR3: CASSQELTGSTETQYF. The CDR3 coding sequence is TGCGCCAGCAGCCAAGAACTAACAGGGTCGACGGAGACCCAGTACTTC.

The chain has TRBV5-8 and TRBJ2-3; D not certain. The CDR3 is 16 residues long. Germline V gives CDR1 SGHTS, CDR2 YDEGEE. Trimming shortened V by 4 bases and J by 0 bases, and 15 bases separated the two germline ends. Written as DNA, the CDR3 is TGTGCCAGCAGCCGAACACGTTCCCCTAGCACAGATACGCAGTATTTT. It codes for CASSRTRSPSTDTQYF. The variable domain in full, completed from reference TRBV5-8 and TRBJ2-3, reads EAGVTQSPTHLIKTRGQQATLRCSPISGHTSVYWYQQALGLGLQFLLWYDEGEERNRGNFPPRFSGRQFPNYSSELNVNALELEDSALYLCASSRTRSPSTDTQYFGPGTRLTVL.

The sample holds one count of this clone. The rearrangement links TRBV19 to TRBJ2-7, with D unresolved. Between the trimmed V and J ends, which lost 5 bases and 1 base, there was a span of 9 bases. This CDR3 comprises 13 residues. Germline V lookup: CDR1 LNHDA, CDR2 SQIVND (reference sequence). The CDR3 bases are TGTGCCAGTAGTTCGGCGGCTTCCTACGAGCAGTACTTC. It is translated as CASSSAASYEQYF.

The rearrangement joins TRBV7-2 to TRBJ2-3, with 8 bases aligning to TRBD2. The CDR3 has 17 residues. With V trimmed by 1 base and J by 2 bases, 8 bases remained unmatched. Germline CDR1 and CDR2: SGHTA and FQGNSA. The CDR3 reads CASSLGLRGGVTDTQYF. The CDR3, as DNA: TGTGCCAGCAGCTTAGGTCTTCGGGGGGGGGTCACAGATACGCAGTATTTT.

This sequence joins TRBV4-3 and TRBJ1-6; D call uncertain. The CDR3 is made up of 17 amino acids. Germline CDR1 reads LGHNA; CDR2 reads YSLEER. V dropped 0 bases and J dropped 4 bases, with 13 bases sitting between them. CDR3 DNA sequence: TGCGCCAGCAGCCAAGATTCGGGGTCTCTGTATAATTCACCCCTCCACTTT. As protein: CASSQDSGSLYNSPLHF.

The chain couples TRBV5-4 to TRBJ2-3; a possible D gene is TRBD2 (5 bases). CDR1 and CDR2 (germline): SGHNT, YYREEE (reference sequence). The CDR3 contains 13 residues. V was shortened by 1 base and J by 4 bases, with 7 bases between the two germline ends. CDR3 DNA: TGTGCCAGCAGCTTGCGGGGTGCAGATACGCAGTATTTT. Its protein product is CASSLRGADTQYF.

This clone was seen a single time. This chain uses TRBV2 with TRBJ2-7, with 12 bases lining up with TRBD2. CDR1 and CDR2 from the germline V gene are SNHLY and FYNNEI. The CDR3 has 16 residues. V was clipped by 6 bases and J by 4 bases; unmatched bases: 10. CDR3 region: CASRKRLAGEFYEQYF. For the CDR3, the DNA is TGTGCCAGCAGAAAAAGACTAGCGGGGGAGTTTTACGAGCAGTACTTC.

The rearrangement joins TRBV30 to TRBJ2-6; TRBD1 might be the D (6 bases). There are 15 residues in the CDR3. Between the trimmed V and J ends, which lost 2 bases and 2 bases, there was a span of 10 bases. Germline V gene data show CDR1 as GTSNPN and CDR2 as SVGIG (reference sequence). CDR3 in DNA: TGTGCCTGGAGTACAGGGTTCACTGGGGCCAACGTCCTGACTTTC. As protein: CAWSTGFTGANVLTF. The variable domain in full, completed from reference TRBV30 and TRBJ2-6, reads SQTIHQWPATLVQPVGSPLSLECTVEGTSNPNLYWYRQAAGRGLQLLFYSVGIGQISSEVPQNLSASRPQDRQFILSSKKLLLSDSGFYLCAWSTGFTGANVLTFGAGSRLTVL.

The V and J genes are TRBV5-6 and TRBJ2-4; 10 bases are a match to TRBD2. The CDR3 is made up of 16 amino acids. Germline CDR1 is SGHDT and CDR2 is YYEEEE. V dropped 4 bases and J dropped 8; count of bases not matched to a gene: 12. The DNA of the CDR3 is TGTGCCAGCAGCCCTGGACTAGCGGCCAAGAGAGACATTCAGTACTTC. Amino acid sequence: CASSPGLAAKRDIQYF.

This chain connects TRBV30 to TRBJ2-3, with D unresolved. Per germline, CDR1 GTSNPN and CDR2 SVGIG (reference sequence). V gave up 2 bases and J gave up 8 bases, with 11 bases separating them. The CDR3 has 12 amino acids. CDR3 bases: TGTGCCTGGAGTCCCCGTCTAGGTACGCAGTATTTT. This sequence encodes CAWSPRLGTQYF.

The rearrangement uses TRBV13 and TRBJ1-1, with a possible D match to TRBD1 (6 bases). Germline CDR1 and CDR2: PRHDT and FYEKMQ (reference sequence). This CDR3 is 15 amino acids long. Trimming cost V 5 bases and J 4 bases, with 17 bases left between them. CDR3 DNA: TGTGCCAGCAGCATCCTCAGGGGATCGTTCACTGAAGCTTTCTTT. Translation gives CASSILRGSFTEAFF.

The J gene is TRBJ2-1, the V gene TRBV25-1; D remains unclear. The CDR3 length is 12 residues. Trimming stripped 2 bases from V and 5 bases from J, with 4 bases between. CDR1 is MGHDK and CDR2 is SYGVNS in the germline V gene. The CDR3 DNA sequence: TGTGCCAGCAGTGAAAACAACAATGAGCAGTTCTTC. This gives the protein CASSENNNEQFF.

The chain employs TRBV7-2 and TRBJ1-1, with D maybe TRBD1 (5 bases). This CDR3 contains 13 residues. The V end lost 2 bases, the J end lost 5 bases, and 9 bases lay between the germline ends. Germline V gene data show CDR1 as SGHTA and CDR2 as FQGNSA. The CDR3 protein is CASSLLGLTEAFF. DNA of the CDR3: TGTGCCAGCAGCTTATTGGGGCTGACTGAAGCTTTCTTT.